These T cell receptor beta chains were read from a single sample in a study of blood T cell repertoires in COVID-19. The method was immunoSEQ multiplex PCR; TCRdb's version includes in-frame clones alone and lacks a portion of them. Here the sample spans fewer than 300,000 clones, roughly 87% being singletons. Input material: peripheral blood. These receptors were collected from a woman aged 25 to 39 with acute or convalescent COVID-19. Each CDR3 is given without its conserved first and last residue. Clone size, where shown, is once, few, many, or a class for clones that have expanded.

V gene | clone size | CDR3 protein
TRBV10-3 | NA | AISGQREQF
TRBV6-2/TRBV6-3 | once | ASSYKRNSYEQY
TRBV27 | NA | ASSSGLAAYEQY
TRBV30 | NA | AWIQDAGGYDGYT
TRBV29-1 | NA | SGSGIGGDTQY
TRBV6-5 | NA | ASSYLPGDGELF
TRBV27 | NA | ASSLFYRSTLIPGDYGYT
TRBV27 | NA | ASSLLSGRGYEQY
TRBV18 | NA | ASSGQGQYEQY
TRBV7-8 | NA | ASSRDSYQETQY
TRBV30 | NA | AWSSRLAGGYGTQY
TRBV5-1 | NA | ASSLDRGYNEQF
TRBV29-1 | many | SVERVTSGQETQY
TRBV9 | NA | ASSVGPTPLGLAGIKYQETQY
TRBV12-5 | NA | ASGTGLALH
TRBV19 | few | ASTDRGQSEAF
TRBV6-5 | NA | ASSYGDRGTDTQY
TRBV7-7 | NA | ASSQRGLSSYNEQF
TRBV7-2 | NA | ASSFSGTGWSPLH
TRBV7-9 | NA | ASSLVAGVIQETQY
TRBV7-2 | NA | ASSPGAAGYT
TRBV18 | NA | ASSPGLAHYEQY
TRBV7-8 | NA | ASSLQTRNYEQY
TRBV4-2 | NA | ASSQIAAGAGATNEKLF
TRBV11-2 | NA | ASSLGLAYNEQF
TRBV27 | NA | ASSPGGGITSGNTIY
TRBV18 | NA | ASSPSGQASLGNTIY
TRBV9 | once | ASSVQDRAYNEQF
TRBV18 | NA | ASSPNSGGGSGNTIY
TRBV5-1 | NA | ASSVLSGSVAGELF
TRBV5-6 | NA | ASSSGQGPYEQY
TRBV28 | NA | ASFTLAGATGELF
TRBV12-5 | NA | ASGLAGRTTPNTEAF
TRBV5-6 | NA | ASSSNYGYT
TRBV7-8 | NA | ASSLVLGSQGAF
TRBV15 | NA | ATSTDRAGEYNEQF
TRBV7-8 | few | ASSPRTGQNTEAF
TRBV18 | NA | ASSPLEGQPQH
TRBV19 | NA | ASSIGTIPTDTQY
TRBV10-3 | NA | AISKTGAQNTEAF
TRBV3-1/TRBV3-2 | NA | ASTSYWGGSLTDTQY
TRBV15 | NA | ATSQAGVSGTQY
TRBV19 | NA | ASSMWGEKLF
TRBV21-1 | NA | ASSRDRGEKLF
TRBV5-6 | once | ASSYRVTSQY
TRBV5-5 | NA | ASSLAPNSNQPQH
TRBV12-2 | NA | ASRLIPIAGVQETQY
TRBV27 | NA | ASQDRVSNQPQH
TRBV11-2 | once | ASSSLRTSWNTGELF
TRBV6-2/TRBV6-3 | NA | ASSHNYEQY
TRBV9 | NA | ASGPDYNSPLH
TRBV19 | once | ASSPGQGGYEQY
TRBV27 | NA | ASSPQTGPNTEAF
TRBV3-1/TRBV3-2 | NA | ASSSSGRRYNEQF
TRBV20-1 | NA | SASSADRRNTGELF
TRBV5-1 | NA | ASSLEGMNTEAF
TRBV3-1/TRBV3-2 | NA | ASTQSTSGRKTQY